This T cell receptor (beta chain) was observed in a study of T cell repertoires in cytomegalovirus infection. For the study at large: Signatures in public TCR beta sequences pointed to both CMV infection and matching HLA type. Study-level points and caveats: Cumulative public TCR beta family frequency identified CMV carriers with the relevant HLA. CMV-specific HLA-C-restricted TCR beta clonotypes dominated the ex vivo response.

The CDR3 totals 16 residues. J gave up 6 bases and V 1 base, and 5 bases lay outside the gene matches. Germline V CDR1 and CDR2: SGHAT, FQNNGV. Points on this clonotype: The antigen remains undetermined.

TCRdb redid the calling of the reads with MiXCR, one entry per CDR3 protein. The repertoire consists of around 260,000 distinct CDR3 sequences, with over 20% occurring once and the leading ten covering roughly 14%. Input material: PBMCs. V usage is TRBV11-2 and J usage is TRBJ2-5, with TRBD2 matching 13 bases. This clonotype was sampled from a human donor in good health (CMV status not recorded). Some clones in this sample may be carry-over from other donors' samples. CDR3 in DNA: TGTGCCAGCAGCTTAGGGACTAGCGGGGGTAAAAAGACCCAGTACTTC. This gives the protein CASSLGTSGGKKTQYF.